A selection of T cell receptor beta chains follows, all from one sample in a study of tumor-infiltrating lymphocytes in primary liver carcinoma. In TCRdb, the multiplex PCR reads were re-called with MiXCR into one record per CDR3 protein. This table holds tens of thousands of distinct CDR3 sequences, 70% to 75% found once. Material: liver tumor tissue from sampling region 2. These receptors all stem from a middle-aged man with primary liver carcinoma and hepatitis B virus infection. Each CDR3 is given with its conserved first and last residue. D genes are given only for firm matches. Clone sizes are given selectively: once, few, many, or a class where the clone is expanded.

j_call v_call d_call clone_size cdr3_aa cdr3_nt
TRBJ2-5 TRBV4-1 - medium-sized CASSREEDSQETQYF TGCGCCAGCAGCCGAGAAGAGGACAGCCAAGAGACCCAGTACTTC
TRBJ1-2 TRBV7-9 - - CASSRGGRGDYGYTF TGTGCCAGCAGCCGAGGGGGGAGAGGGGACTATGGCTACACCTTC
TRBJ2-7 TRBV7-2 TRBD2 - CAGSLELAASYEQYF TGTGCCGGCAGCTTAGAACTAGCGGCTTCCTACGAGCAGTACTTC
TRBJ2-7 TRBV25-1 TRBD2 - CASSANSAAGLAGSGYEQYF TGTGCCAGCAGTGCTAACTCCGCCGCGGGACTAGCGGGGTCGGGTTACGAGCAGTACTTC
TRBJ2-3 TRBV6-6 - - CASSHLAGTDMQYF TGTGCCAGCAGTCACCTAGCAGGAACAGATATGCAGTATTTT
TRBJ1-2 TRBV29-1 - - CSAWEGNHDYTF TGCAGCGCATGGGAGGGGAACCATGACTACACCTTC
TRBJ2-3 TRBV19 - - CASSGLLTDTQYF TGTGCCAGTAGTGGACTCCTCACAGATACGCAGTATTTT
TRBJ2-7 TRBV10-3 - - CPTHDTEYEQYF TGTCCCACCCATGATACCGAATACGAGCAGTACTTC
TRBJ1-1 TRBV2 - once CTSSESFVGAFF TGTACCAGCAGTGAGAGTTTCGTCGGAGCTTTCTTT
TRBJ2-7 TRBV6-6 - - CAVGGQQYLYEQYF TGTGCCGTCGGGGGACAGCAGTATCTCTACGAGCAGTACTTT
TRBJ2-1 TRBV11-2 TRBD1 - CASSLGGTGYNEQFF TGTGCCAGCAGCTTAGGGGGGACAGGTTACAATGAGCAGTTCTTC
TRBJ2-3 TRBV4-1 - - CASSQNMLADTQYF TGTGCCAGCAGCCAAAACATGTTAGCAGATACGCAGTATTTT
TRBJ2-1 TRBV11-2 TRBD2 - CTSSLVGLGVVEQFF TGCACCAGCAGCTTAGTCGGACTAGGGGTCGTTGAGCAGTTCTTC
TRBJ2-7 TRBV29-1 - - CSVITGCSPYERYF TGCAGCGTTATAACAGGGTGTAGCCCCTACGAGCGGTACTTC
TRBJ2-5 TRBV5-5 - - CASGGADWEQVTQYF TGTGCCAGCGGGGGGGCGGACTGGGAACAAGTGACCCAGTACTTC
TRBJ2-2 TRBV6-5 - - CASNYTVDGTGGLFF TGTGCCAGCAATTACACAGTGGACGGCACCGGGGGGCTGTTTTTT
TRBJ1-2 TRBV4-1 - - CASSLITGANYGYTF TGTGCCAGCAGCCTAATAACAGGAGCTAACTATGGCTACACCTTC
TRBJ2-1 TRBV11-2 TRBD2 few CASSHLLAGGLNEQFF TGTGCCAGCAGCCATCTACTAGCGGGAGGGCTCAACGAGCAGTTCTTC
TRBJ1-2 TRBV7-3 - - CASSLMAGCYGYTF TGTGCCAGCAGCTTAATGGCAGGGTGCTATGGCTACACCTTC
TRBJ1-4 TRBV13 - many CASRRLGEKLFF TGTGCCAGTAGGAGGTTAGGCGAAAAACTGTTTTTT
TRBJ2-2 TRBV11-2 - - CTSSLDRGGVCPNTGELFF TGTACCAGCAGTTTAGATCGAGGGGGAGTGTGCCCGAACACCGGGGAGCTGTTTTTT
TRBJ2-7 TRBV4-2 TRBD2 - CTSSHYLAGGPGEQYF TGTACCAGCAGTCATTACCTAGCGGGAGGGCCGGGCGAGCAGTACTTC
TRBJ2-7 TRBV29-1 - - CSTWLNSGGQYF TGCAGCACGTGGCTGAATTCGGGTGGGCAGTACTTC
TRBJ1-1 TRBV6-5 - - CASTPHRSGKGLNTEAFF TGTGCCAGCACCCCGCACAGGTCGGGGAAGGGGCTGAACACTGAAGCTTTCTTT
TRBJ1-1 TRBV29-1 - - CSVRGGPDSTEAFF TGCAGCGTCCGAGGGGGGCCTGATAGCACTGAAGCTTTCTTT
TRBJ2-7 TRBV4-1 TRBD2 - CASSQKLAGSYKQYF TGCGCCAGCAGCCAAAAGTTAGCGGGGTCCTACAAGCAGTACTTC
TRBJ2-1 TRBV7-2 TRBD1 - CASSPDRGEYNDQFF TGTGCCAGCAGCCCGGACAGGGGAGAATACAATGATCAGTTCTTC
TRBJ2-1 TRBV12-3/TRBV12-4 TRBD2 once CAISPTSANEQFF TGTGCCATCAGTCCGACTAGCGCCAATGAGCAGTTTTTC
TRBJ2-6 TRBV19 - - CASTNRVSGDNVLTF TGTGCCAGTACCAACAGGGTCTCTGGGGACAACGTCCTGACTTTC
TRBJ2-5 TRBV11-2 - - CASSLVSGASRQETQYF TGTGCCAGTAGCTTAGTTAGTGGGGCCAGTCGGCAAGAGACCCAGTACTTC
TRBJ2-7 TRBV28 TRBD2 - CASSFRSGRAFYEQYF TGTGCCAGCAGTTTCCGAAGCGGGAGGGCCTTCTACGAGCAGTACTTC
TRBJ2-4 TRBV28 TRBD2 - CARSSPGTSGKNIQYF TGTGCCAGAAGTTCCCCCGGGACTAGCGGCAAAAACATCCAGTACTTC
TRBJ2-7 TRBV11-2 - - CASSPPRTWYVYEQYF TGTGCCAGCAGCCCCCCCCGGACATGGTATGTCTACGAGCAGTATTTC
TRBJ2-7 TRBV6-1 - once CARSLDESYEQYF TGTGCCAGAAGTCTCGATGAATCCTACGAGCAATACTTC
TRBJ2-2 TRBV5-1 - - CASSLMYGGTVNTGELFF TGCGCCAGCAGCTTGATGTATGGAGGGACGGTGAACACCGGGGAACTGTTTTTT
TRBJ1-4 TRBV28 - many CASRPTGPEKLFF TGTGCCAGCAGACCAACAGGGCCTGAAAAACTGTTTTTT
TRBJ1-5 TRBV15 - - CATASRGTATYSNQSQHF TGCGCCACCGCATCTAGAGGGACCGCGACGTATAGCAATCAGTCCCAGCATTTT
TRBJ2-3 TRBV7-9 - once CASSFRVGYTDTQYF TGTGCCAGCAGCTTCCGGGTGGGGTACACGGATACGCAGTATTTT
TRBJ1-1 TRBV12-3/TRBV12-4 - - CASSVGSTEAFF TGTGCCAGCAGCGTAGGGAGCACAGAAGCTTTCTTT
TRBJ1-2 TRBV2 - many CAIVRGLGRLGYTF TGTGCCATTGTCAGGGGCCTGGGCCGCCTCGGCTACACCTTC
TRBJ2-1 TRBV7-9 TRBD2 many CASSLPSGLAGTSHEQFF TGTGCCAGCAGCTTACCTTCGGGACTAGCGGGTACGAGCCATGAGCAGTTCTTC
TRBJ2-2 TRBV6-1 TRBD2 - CASRSTSGAGELFF TGTGCCAGCAGATCTACTAGCGGGGCCGGGGAGCTATTTTTT
TRBJ2-2 TRBV5-4 TRBD1 - CASRSGQGSGELFF TGTGCCAGTCGCTCGGGACAGGGGTCCGGGGAGCTGTTTTTT
TRBJ1-1 TRBV7-9 - - CASGLVTGMNTEAFF TGTGCCAGCGGCTTAGTTACGGGTATGAACACTGAAGCTTTCTTT
TRBJ1-6 TRBV6-1 - - CPSAQASGNSSLHF TGTCCCAGCGCTCAGGCGTCTGGGAATTCATCCCTCCACTTT
TRBJ2-3 TRBV2 TRBD2 many CASSLAGGGTDTQYF TGTGCCAGCAGTTTAGCGGGAGGCGGGACAGATACGCAGTATTTT
TRBJ2-5 TRBV1 - - CTSSPPQGAQETQHF TGCACCAGCAGCCCCCCGCAGGGGGCTCAAGAGACTCAGCACTTC
TRBJ2-2 TRBV5-1 - - CASSWENTGELFF TGCGCCAGCAGCTGGGAGAACACCGGGGAGCTGTTTTTT
TRBJ2-1 TRBV13 - - CDSSLNNEQFF TGTGACAGCAGCCTCAACAATGAGCAATTCTTC
TRBJ1-4 TRBV12-3/TRBV12-4 TRBD1 many CASSPGQSREKLFF TGTGCCAGCAGTCCGGGACAGTCGAGAGAAAAACTGTTTTTT
TRBJ2-1 TRBV6-6 - - CASSYRGARALTNEQFF TGTGCCAGCAGTTATAGGGGGGCCAGGGCGTTGACGAATGAGCAATTCTTC
TRBJ1-4 TRBV14 TRBD1 - CASSQGGQGHEKPLF TGTGCCAGCAGCCAAGGAGGACAGGGTCATGAAAAACCGCTTTTT
TRBJ1-5 TRBV21-1 - many CASSRRVSNQPQHF TGTGCCAGCAGCCGACGCGTTAGCAATCAGCCCCAGCATTTT
TRBJ2-3 TRBV12-3/TRBV12-4 - - CASSQGLSRDTQYF TGTGCCAGCAGCCAGGGTTTGTCCAGAGATACGCAGTATTTT
TRBJ1-2 TRBV11-2 TRBD1 - CGSRGRDTTYGYTF TGTGGCAGCAGGGGGAGGGACACCACCTATGGCTACACCTTC
TRBJ1-1 TRBV29-1 - - CGVEGGFYSDGRRRTEAFF TGCGGCGTTGAGGGGGGGTTCTACTCAGACGGGCGAAGAAGAACTGAAGCTTTCTTT
TRBJ2-3 TRBV12-3/TRBV12-4 TRBD2 many CASSSVTSGSTDTQYF TGTGCCAGCAGTTCGGTGACTAGCGGGAGCACAGATACGCAGTATTTT
TRBJ1-1 TRBV4-2 - - CASSQDHGRSLNTEAFF TGTGCCAGCAGCCAAGACCACGGCAGGTCATTGAACACTGAAGCTTTCTTT
TRBJ2-1 TRBV6-5 - - CASRARESSYNEQFF TGTGCCAGCAGGGCGAGGGAGAGTTCCTACAATGAGCAGTTCTTC
TRBJ1-1 TRBV6-6 - once CTSTYNSARRGAFF TGTACCAGCACTTACAACTCGGCCCGAAGGGGAGCTTTCTTT